This T cell receptor beta chain was recorded in a study of spatial heterogeneity in lung cancer. One entry per CDR3 protein, called by TCRdb with MiXCR from the 5' RACE reads. The data contain 25,000 to 30,000 distinct CDR3 sequences, around 7.5% of them singletons. Time point of the sample: sample taken at primary tumor resection. Tumor, nontumor lung or frozen PBMC supplied whole RNA, sequenced without sorting. General study findings and limits: Tumor mutation counts were tracked by expanded intratumoral alpha and beta TCR counts.

This clonotype was recorded at least ten times. What it binds is unknown. This TCR derives from a male donor with early-stage non-small cell lung cancer. The source material was lung tumor tissue, sampled at surgery.

CDR3 nucleotides: TGCAGTGCTAGAGATCGGGGACAGGCATCTGAAAAACTGTTTTTT. This codes for CSARDRGQASEKLFF. The chain carries TRBV20-1 and TRBJ1-4, with 8 nucleotides matching TRBD1. Germline V gene data show CDR1 as DFQATT and CDR2 as SNEGSKA (reference sequence). J was trimmed by 7 bases and V by 0 bases; bases with no gene match: 7. The CDR3 covers 15 residues.